The next 28 T cell receptor beta chains were all read from a single sample in a study of T cell responses to AZD1222 COVID-19 vaccine. Method: immunoSEQ multiplex PCR; TCRdb's copy keeps in-frame clones and lacks some. This table holds approximately 170,000 clones, 88% found once. The material was peripheral blood, obtained 28 days after the second AZD1222 dose. These TCRs come from an adult who received the AZD1222 COVID-19 vaccine.

The chain uses TRBV6-1 and TRBJ1-1; the D is unclear. The CDR3 is 13 residues long. CDR1 and CDR2 from the germline V gene are MNHNS and SASEGT. Trimming cost V 2 bases and J 4 bases, with 8 bases left between them. The CDR3 coding sequence is TGTGCCAGCAGTGAAAGCCGGGTCACTGAAGCTTTCTTT. Protein: CASSESRVTEAFF.

V gene TRBV30 combines with J gene TRBJ1-4, with D uncertain. V lost 2 bases and J 8 bases, leaving 6 bases between the germline ends. Germline-derived CDR1 and CDR2 are GTSNPN and SVGIG (reference sequence). The length of the CDR3 is 11 residues. CDR3 region: CAWSKQEKLFF. CDR3 DNA: TGTGCCTGGAGTAAACAGGAAAAACTGTTTTTT.

The chain is built from TRBV7-9 and TRBJ2-2; the match to TRBD2 covers 8 bases. Germline V lookup: CDR1 SEHNR, CDR2 FQNEAQ (reference sequence). V lost 6 bases to trimming and J lost 8 bases; unmatched junction nucleotides: 11. This CDR3 region has 15 residues. The CDR3 loop is CASRRTLAGPGELFF. CDR3 nucleotides: TGTGCCAGCAGGAGGACCTTAGCGGGGCCGGGGGAGCTGTTTTTT.

As concerns this clone: The sample carries other DNA sequences with the same CDR3. V usage is TRBV10-1 and J usage is TRBJ1-1; D is ambiguous. V gave up 4 bases and J gave up 1 base, with 4 bases separating them. Germline lookup yields CDR1 WNHNN and CDR2 SYGVQD (reference sequence). The CDR3 totals 12 residues. CDR3 sequence (DNA): TGCGCCAGCAGTGGGTCGAACACTGAAGCTTTCTTT. Its protein is CASSGSNTEAFF.

This clone has ten or more counts. This chain connects TRBV5-1 to TRBJ2-1; possible D gene TRBD2, 6 bases. CDR1 is SGHRS and CDR2 is YFSETQ in the germline V gene. CDR3 size: 17 residues. The ends were cut back, 3 bases at V and 9 bases at J, with 25 bases in the middle. CDR3 sequence: CASSYTDGARRAIEQFF. CDR3 nucleotide sequence: TGCGCCAGCAGCTACACGGACGGAGCGCGGAGGGCCATTGAGCAGTTCTTC.

V gene TRBV7-2 combines with J gene TRBJ1-2, with D hard to call. Trimming removed 1 base from V and 3 bases from J, with 6 bases in between. The CDR3 runs 13 residues. Germline V gene sequence: CDR1 SGHTA, CDR2 FQGNSA. The CDR3 nucleotides are TGTGCCAGCAGCTTAGTCTGGGACTATGGCTACACCTTC. This codes for CASSLVWDYGYTF.

The chain has TRBV5-6 and TRBJ2-7; D is uncertain. Trimming took off 3 bases at V and 5 bases at J, with 6 bases between the two ends. The CDR3 consists of 11 residues. The germline CDR1 and CDR2 sequences are SGHDT and YYEEEE. CDR3 sequence (DNA): TGTGCCAGCAGCTCCCTCGACGAGCAGTACTTC. Protein: CASSSLDEQYF.

This chain links TRBV10-3 with TRBJ2-5; no reliable D call. The CDR3 length is 14 residues. Germline assignment: CDR1 ENHRY and CDR2 SYGVKD. Deletions cut 0 bases from V and 4 bases from J, with 9 bases between. DNA of the CDR3: TGTGCCATCAGTGAGTCGATGGGCTTAGAGACCCAGTACTTC. Translated: CAISESMGLETQYF.

This chain uses TRBV25-1 with TRBJ1-6, with TRBD1 identical over 8 bases. The CDR3 consists of 16 residues. The J segment lost 5 bases and the V segment lost 3 bases, leaving 6 bases of the junction unmatched. CDR1 and CDR2 from the germline V gene are MGHDK and SYGVNS. CDR3 region: CASSDPGQANNSPLHF. For the CDR3, the DNA is TGTGCCAGCAGTGACCCGGGACAGGCCAATAATTCACCCCTCCACTTT.

The chain links TRBV4-1 to TRBJ2-2; 13 bases agree with TRBD2. With 4 bases clipped from V and 2 bases from J, the junction kept 7 bases outside the gene matches. Germline loops: CDR1 MGHRA, CDR2 YSYEKL. This CDR3 has 18 residues. CDR3 amino acids: CASSPQTSGGLNTGELFF. The CDR3 coding sequence is TGCGCCAGCAGCCCCCAGACTAGCGGGGGGCTAAACACCGGGGAGCTGTTTTTT.

This clone was detected only once. This chain links TRBV11-1 with TRBJ2-7; 12 bases are a match to TRBD1. J was trimmed by 5 bases and V by 4 bases; bases with no gene match: 9. The germline V gene encodes CDR1 SGHAT and CDR2 FQDESV (reference sequence). The CDR3 spans 16 residues. The CDR3 spells CASSSRLGQGAHEQYF. The CDR3 DNA reads as TGTGCCAGCAGCTCACGGTTGGGACAGGGGGCCCACGAGCAGTACTTC.

The CDR3: CASSLGPGPVNTEAFF. CDR3 sequence (DNA): TGTGCCAGCAGCTTGGGGCCGGGGCCGGTGAACACTGAAGCTTTCTTT. The V and J genes are TRBV5-4 and TRBJ1-1; weak D call: TRBD1 (5 bases). Looked up from germline, CDR1 is SGHNT and CDR2 is YYREEE (reference sequence). Trimming removed 0 bases at V and 0 bases at J, with 12 bases between. This CDR3 is 16 amino acids long. Variable domain in full (rest from reference TRBV5-4 and TRBJ1-1): ETGVTQSPTHLIKTRGQQVTLRCSSQSGHNTVSWYQQALGQGPQFIFQYYREEENGRGNFPPRFSGLQFPNYSSELNVNALELDDSALYLCASSLGPGPVNTEAFFGQGTRLTVV.

The chain combines TRBV5-5 with TRBJ2-3, with D unclear. The CDR3 extends over 14 amino acids. Between the trimmed V and J ends, which lost 0 bases and 5 bases, there was a span of 10 bases. Germline assignment: CDR1 SGHKS and CDR2 YYEKEE (reference sequence). The DNA for the CDR3 is TGTGCCAGCAGCTTGGCCGTCTGGGAAGATACGCAGTATTTT. Residues: CASSLAVWEDTQYF.

The chain combines TRBV5-4 with TRBJ1-2; tentatively, D is TRBD1 (6 bases). Per germline, CDR1 SGHNT and CDR2 YYREEE (reference sequence). CDR3 size: 14 residues. Trimming stripped 4 bases from V and 7 bases from J, with 17 bases between. CDR3 in DNA: TGTGCCAGCAGCGGGGGGGGCAGGGCGGCTGGCTACACCTTC. As protein: CASSGGGRAAGYTF. The full variable domain, its missing parts supplied by reference TRBV5-4 and TRBJ1-2, is ETGVTQSPTHLIKTRGQQVTLRCSSQSGHNTVSWYQQALGQGPQFIFQYYREEENGRGNFPPRFSGLQFPNYSSELNVNALELDDSALYLCASSGGGRAAGYTFGSGTRLTVV.

V and J are TRBV5-8 and TRBJ2-1, with D possibly TRBD2 on 5 matching bases. From germline, CDR1 is SGHTS and CDR2 YDEGEE. The CDR3 covers 17 residues. The V end lost 2 bases, the J end lost 4 bases, and 19 bases lay between the germline ends. CDR3 in amino acids: CASSLAVGSFVYNEQFF. CDR3 bases: TGTGCCAGCAGCTTAGCCGTTGGGAGTTTCGTTTACAATGAGCAGTTCTTC.

In this sample, this clone turned up a few times. The rearrangement joins TRBV5-1 to TRBJ1-6; 9 bases align to TRBD1. Looked up from germline, CDR1 is SGHRS and CDR2 is YFSETQ. V was pared by 3 bases and J by 1 base, with 2 bases of the junction left unmatched. CDR3 length: 16 amino acids. CDR3 bases: TGCGCCAGCAGCTGGGGACAGGGATCCTATAATTCACCCCTCCACTTT. Protein product: CASSWGQGSYNSPLHF.

About this clone: The sample carries other DNA sequences with the same CDR3. The chain joins TRBV6-5 to TRBJ1-2; D perhaps matches TRBD1 (5 bases). This CDR3 is built from 11 residues. Per the germline V gene, CDR1 is MNHEY and CDR2 is SVGAGI. V lost 6 bases, J lost 5 bases, and 7 bases lay in between. This chain's CDR3 is CASRTAYGYTF. Written as DNA, the CDR3 is TGTGCCAGCAGGACAGCTTATGGCTACACCTTC.

Ten or more counts support this clone. The chain couples TRBV6-2 or TRBV6-3 to TRBJ1-6, with 9 bases lining up with TRBD1. J lost 9 bases, V lost 2 bases, and 11 bases had no gene match. Germline CDR1 MNHEY, CDR2 SVGEGT. The CDR3 extends over 17 amino acids. DNA for the CDR3: TGTGCCAGCAGTTACGTGAGGGGACAGGGAAACTTTTCACCCCTCCACTTT. Translated, it gives CASSYVRGQGNFSPLHF.

The gene calls are TRBV5-6 and TRBJ2-7; 10 bases are a match to TRBD1. The CDR3 spans 16 residues. The germline V gene has CDR1 SGHDT and CDR2 YYEEEE. The ends lost 4 bases at V and 6 bases at J; junction bases unmatched: 13. Written as DNA, the CDR3 is TGTGCCAGCAGCCCACCTTGGGGACAGGGGTTCGGCGAGCAGTACTTC. As protein: CASSPPWGQGFGEQYF.

The CDR3 region is CSVIVDTQYF. CDR3 nucleotides: TGCAGTGTCATTGTTGATACGCAGTATTTT. The chain uses TRBV20-1 and TRBJ2-3; D call uncertain. CDR1 and CDR2 from the germline V gene are DFQATT and SNEGSKA (reference sequence). Trimming took 7 bases from V and 6 from J, leaving 8 bases between them. This CDR3 contains 10 residues.

The chain recombines TRBV21-1 with TRBJ2-7. TRBV21-1 is a known pseudogene. The CDR3 extends over 15 amino acids. CDR3 DNA sequence: TGTGCCAGCGGAGCCGGAGAGGATGGGACCTACGAGCAGTACTTC. It specifies CASGAGEDGTYEQYF.

The chain links TRBV24-1 to TRBJ2-1; D is perhaps TRBD1 or TRBD2 (5 bases each). This CDR3 is built from 14 residues. The germline CDR1 and CDR2 sequences are KGHDR and SFDVKD. The V and J ends lost 7 bases and 4 bases respectively, with 13 bases between them. CDR3 loop: CATRDSGSYNEQFF. Written as DNA, the CDR3 is TGTGCCACCAGAGACAGCGGCAGTTACAATGAGCAGTTCTTC.

The chain is built from TRBV5-4 and TRBJ2-7; D is perhaps TRBD2 (6 bases). This CDR3 region has 16 residues. With 5 bases removed from V and 0 bases from J, the gap between germline ends came to 18 bases. CDR1 SGHNT and CDR2 YYREEE come from the germline V gene (reference sequence). CDR3: CASRTGGKGHSYEQYF. The CDR3 nucleotides are TGTGCCAGCAGGACGGGCGGGAAGGGGCACTCCTACGAGCAGTACTTC.

The CDR3, as DNA: TGTGCCAGCAGCTTAGGTCCGGGACTCGGAAACACCATATATTTT. Its translation is CASSLGPGLGNTIYF. The chain combines TRBV7-2 with TRBJ1-3; D may be TRBD1 (5 bases). The CDR3 sequence is 15 residues long. CDR1 and CDR2 (germline): SGHTA, FQGNSA. The germline V and J ends were trimmed by 1 base and 4 bases, with 11 bases remaining between them. Full variable domain (outside the CDR3, taken from reference TRBV7-2 and TRBJ1-3): GAGVSQSPSNKVTEKGKDVELRCDPISGHTALYWYRQSLGQGLEFLIYFQGNSAPDKSGLPSDRFSAERTGGSVSTLTIQRTQQEDSAVYLCASSLGPGLGNTIYFGEGSWLTVV.

This clone has a single count. The V and J genes are TRBV28 and TRBJ1-1; D ambiguous. This CDR3 region has 14 residues. The ends were cut back, 3 bases at V and 1 base at J, with 9 bases in the middle. CDR1 MDHEN and CDR2 SYDVKM come from the germline V gene. The DNA of the CDR3 is TGTGCCAGCAGTTTCCGGCCCGCGAACACTGAAGCTTTCTTT. Translation gives CASSFRPANTEAFF.

The chain carries TRBV28 and TRBJ1-6; tentatively, D is TRBD1 (6 bases). The germline V gene encodes CDR1 MDHEN and CDR2 SYDVKM. This CDR3 region has 11 residues. The V gene lost 4 bases and the J gene lost 13 bases, with 8 bases spanning the gap. The CDR3 DNA sequence: TGTGCCAGCAGTTCGACAGGTCCCCTCCACTTT. The encoded protein is CASSSTGPLHF.

CDR3 coding DNA: TGTGCCAGCAGCTTAGTAGGTGCAGGGTTCGGTGAAAAACTGTTTTTT. Encoded protein: CASSLVGAGFGEKLFF. V and J are TRBV7-2 and TRBJ1-4; weak D call: TRBD1 (5 bases). Germline V gene lookup returns CDR1 SGHTA and CDR2 FQGNSA. The germline V and J ends were trimmed by 1 base and 7 bases, with 16 bases remaining between them. CDR3 size: 16 residues.

J is TRBJ2-7 and V is TRBV19; 8 bases are a match to TRBD1. The CDR3 covers 13 residues. Germline-derived CDR1 and CDR2 are LNHDA and SQIVND (reference sequence). V trimming: 4 bases; J trimming: 7 bases; junction bases outside the gene matches: 6. The CDR3 here is CASSNQGAREQYF. CDR3 DNA sequence: TGTGCCAGTAGTAATCAGGGGGCGAGAGAGCAGTACTTC. Full variable domain (rest looked up from reference TRBV19 and TRBJ2-7): DGGITQSPKYLFRKEGQNVTLSCEQNLNHDAMYWYRQDPGQGLRLIYYSQIVNDFQKGDIAEGYSVSREKKESFPLTVTSAQKNPTAFYLCASSNQGAREQYFGPGTRLTVT.